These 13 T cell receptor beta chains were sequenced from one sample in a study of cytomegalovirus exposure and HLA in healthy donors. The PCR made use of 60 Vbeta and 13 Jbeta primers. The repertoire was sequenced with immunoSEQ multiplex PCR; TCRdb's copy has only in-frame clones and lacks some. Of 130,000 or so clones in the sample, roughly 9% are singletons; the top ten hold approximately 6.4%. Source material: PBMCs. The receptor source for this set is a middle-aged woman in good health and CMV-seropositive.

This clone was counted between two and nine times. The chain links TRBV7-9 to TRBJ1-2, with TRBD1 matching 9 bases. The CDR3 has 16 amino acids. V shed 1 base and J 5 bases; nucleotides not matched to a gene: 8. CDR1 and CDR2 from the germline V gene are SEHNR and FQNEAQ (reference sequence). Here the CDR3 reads CASSLGLEGQGYGYTF. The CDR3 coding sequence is TGTGCCAGCAGCTTAGGGTTAGAGGGACAGGGATATGGCTACACCTTC.

The CDR3 sequence: CASSLAAGRNGYTF. The CDR3 DNA sequence: TGTGCCAGCAGCTTAGCGGCAGGAAGGAATGGCTACACCTTC. The chain has TRBV7-9 and TRBJ1-2; D unresolved. Germline loops: CDR1 SEHNR, CDR2 FQNEAQ (reference sequence). The CDR3 contains 14 residues. V lost 0 bases and J 6 bases, leaving 11 bases between the germline ends.

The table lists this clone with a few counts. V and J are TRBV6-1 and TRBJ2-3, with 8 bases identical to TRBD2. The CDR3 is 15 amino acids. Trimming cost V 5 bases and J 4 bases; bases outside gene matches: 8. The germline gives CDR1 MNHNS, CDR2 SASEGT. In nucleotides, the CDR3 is TGTGCCAGCAGTTCGGACGGGGGGGGATCAGATACGCAGTATTTT. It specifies CASSSDGGGSDTQYF.

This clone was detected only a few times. The CDR3 DNA follows: TGTGCCAGCAGCTTAGGTGTCCGCTATGGCTACACCTTC. Translated: CASSLGVRYGYTF. V gene TRBV7-2 combines with J gene TRBJ1-2; no definite D call. The CDR3 consists of 13 residues. Trimming took off 1 base at V and 4 bases at J, with 7 bases between the two ends. From germline, CDR1 is SGHTA and CDR2 FQGNSA. Complete variable domain (other parts from reference TRBV7-2 and TRBJ1-2): GAGVSQSPSNKVTEKGKDVELRCDPISGHTALYWYRQSLGQGLEFLIYFQGNSAPDKSGLPSDRFSAERTGGSVSTLTIQRTQQEDSAVYLCASSLGVRYGYTFGSGTRLTVV.

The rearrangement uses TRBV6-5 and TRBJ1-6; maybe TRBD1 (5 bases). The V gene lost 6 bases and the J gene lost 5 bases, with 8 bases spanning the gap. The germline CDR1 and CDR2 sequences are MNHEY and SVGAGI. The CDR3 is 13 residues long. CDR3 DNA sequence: TGTGCCAGCAGCAGGGTTGATAATTCACCCCTCCACTTT. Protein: CASSRVDNSPLHF.

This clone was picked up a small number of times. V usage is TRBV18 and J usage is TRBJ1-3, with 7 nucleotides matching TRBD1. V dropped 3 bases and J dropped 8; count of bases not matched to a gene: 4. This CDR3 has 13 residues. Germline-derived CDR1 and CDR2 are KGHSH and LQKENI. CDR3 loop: CASSPRDRDTIYF. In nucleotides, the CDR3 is TGTGCCAGCTCACCGCGAGACAGGGACACCATATATTTT. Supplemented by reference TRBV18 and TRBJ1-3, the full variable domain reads NAGVMQNPRHLVRRRGQEARLRCSPMKGHSHVYWYRQLPEEGLKFMVYLQKENIIDESGMPKERFSAEFPKEGPSILRIQQVVRGDSAAYFCASSPRDRDTIYFGEGSWLTVV.

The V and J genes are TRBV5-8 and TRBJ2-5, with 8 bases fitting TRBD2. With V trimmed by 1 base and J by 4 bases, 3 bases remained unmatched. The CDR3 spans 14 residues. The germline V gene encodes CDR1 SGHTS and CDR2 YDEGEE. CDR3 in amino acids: CASSLRLAGETQYF. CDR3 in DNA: TGTGCCAGCAGCTTGCGGCTAGCGGGAGAGACCCAGTACTTC.

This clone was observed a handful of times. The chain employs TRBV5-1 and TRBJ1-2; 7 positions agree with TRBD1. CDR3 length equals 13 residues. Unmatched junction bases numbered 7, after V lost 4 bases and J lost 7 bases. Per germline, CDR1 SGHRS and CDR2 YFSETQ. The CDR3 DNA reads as TGCGCCAGCAGCGATGACAGGGTCGGTGGCTACACCTTC. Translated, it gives CASSDDRVGGYTF.

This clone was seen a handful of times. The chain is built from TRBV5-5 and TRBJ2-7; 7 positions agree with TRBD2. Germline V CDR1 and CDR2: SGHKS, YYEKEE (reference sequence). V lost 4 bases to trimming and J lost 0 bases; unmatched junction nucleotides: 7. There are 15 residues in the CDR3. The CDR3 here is CASSPYGGSSYEQYF. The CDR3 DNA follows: TGTGCCAGCAGCCCCTACGGGGGGTCCTCCTACGAGCAGTACTTC. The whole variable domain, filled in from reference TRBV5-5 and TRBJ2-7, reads DAGVTQSPTHLIKTRGQQVTLRCSPISGHKSVSWYQQVLGQGPQFIFQYYEKEERGRGNFPDRFSARQFPNYSSELNVNALLLGDSALYLCASSPYGGSSYEQYFGPGTRLTVT.

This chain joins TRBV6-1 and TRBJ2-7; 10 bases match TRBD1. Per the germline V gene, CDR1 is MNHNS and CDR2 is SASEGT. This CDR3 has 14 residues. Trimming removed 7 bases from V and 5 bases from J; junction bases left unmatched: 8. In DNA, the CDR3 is TGTGCCAGCACCCACAGACAGGGGGCCGACGAGCAGTACTTC. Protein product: CASTHRQGADEQYF.

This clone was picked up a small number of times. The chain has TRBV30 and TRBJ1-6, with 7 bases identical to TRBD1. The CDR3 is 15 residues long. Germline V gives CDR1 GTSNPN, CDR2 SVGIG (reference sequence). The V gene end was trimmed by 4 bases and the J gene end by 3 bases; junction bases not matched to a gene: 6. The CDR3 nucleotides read TGTGCCTGGACCACAGGGGCTATCTATAATTCACCCCTCCACTTT. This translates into CAWTTGAIYNSPLHF.

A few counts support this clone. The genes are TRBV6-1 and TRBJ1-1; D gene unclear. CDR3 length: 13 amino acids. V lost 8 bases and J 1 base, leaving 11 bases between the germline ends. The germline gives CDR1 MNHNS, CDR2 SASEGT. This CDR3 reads CASLGRPNTEAFF. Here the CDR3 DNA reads TGTGCCAGCTTGGGCAGACCGAACACTGAAGCTTTCTTT.

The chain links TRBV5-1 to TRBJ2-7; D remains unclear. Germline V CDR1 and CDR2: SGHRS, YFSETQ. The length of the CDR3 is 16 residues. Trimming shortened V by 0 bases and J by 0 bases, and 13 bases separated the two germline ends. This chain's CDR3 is CASSLDGSSDSYEQYF. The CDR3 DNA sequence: TGCGCCAGCAGCTTGGATGGTAGCTCCGACTCCTACGAGCAGTACTTC.